These 4 T cell receptor beta chains share one sample of origin, sequenced in a study of blood T cell repertoires in COVID-19. Sequenced by immunoSEQ multiplex PCR; TCRdb stores in-frame clones only, minus some. This sample yields 100,000 to 150,000 clones, of which 65% to 90% are seen a single time; 25% to 30% belongs to the top ten. Sequenced input: peripheral blood. The receptor set was obtained from a woman older than 75 with acute or convalescent COVID-19.

The chain joins TRBV6-1 to TRBJ2-3; 8 bases map to TRBD2. Trimming took 4 bases from V and 6 from J; bases not matched to a gene: 12. This CDR3 has 16 amino acids. Germline V gene data show CDR1 as MNHNS and CDR2 as SASEGT. CDR3 DNA: TGTGCCAGCAGTGTTAGGGCGGGGGGATTTGTGGATACGCAGTATTTT. This sequence encodes CASSVRAGGFVDTQYF.

The chain has TRBV6-2 or TRBV6-3 and TRBJ2-5, with TRBD2 matching 8 bases. There are 14 residues in the CDR3. After removal of 6 bases from V and 1 base from J, the junction contained 4 bases not matched to a gene. Germline lookup yields CDR1 MNHEY and CDR2 SVGEGT. The CDR3 protein is CASSRGGVQETQYF. The CDR3 region has the DNA TGTGCCAGCAGCCGGGGGGGCGTCCAAGAGACCCAGTACTTC.

The J gene is TRBJ2-2, the V gene TRBV10-3; 8 nucleotides line up with TRBD1. The V and J ends lost 6 bases and 8 bases, in that order; junction bases with no gene match: 14. The CDR3 sequence is 16 residues long. Germline CDR1 and CDR2: ENHRY and SYGVKD. The CDR3 protein is CAISGTGISSVGELFF. CDR3 bases: TGTGCCATCAGCGGGACAGGTATCAGTTCGGTGGGGGAGCTGTTTTTT.

The rearrangement uses TRBV6-5 and TRBJ1-5, with unresolved D. The V and J ends lost 2 bases and 9 bases respectively, with 11 bases between them. The CDR3 sequence is 13 residues long. Germline lookup yields CDR1 MNHEY and CDR2 SVGAGI. For the CDR3, the DNA is TGTGCCAGCAGTTACGACGACAATTTGCCCCAGCATTTT. It yields the protein CASSYDDNLPQHF.